These 17 T cell receptor beta chains were all obtained from the same sample, sequenced in a study of cytomegalovirus exposure and HLA in healthy donors. The PCR employed 60 Vbeta primers together with 13 Jbeta primers. Assay used: immunoSEQ multiplex PCR; TCRdb lists only in-frame clones, some missing. This repertoire shows approximately 110,000 clones, 74% found once; its top ten account for about 2.8%. The sample consisted of PBMCs. The receptors here all came from a man aged 45 to 65 in good health and CMV-seropositive.

The V call is TRBV7-7, the J call TRBJ2-5; no reliable D call. The germline CDR1 and CDR2 sequences are SSHAT and FNYEAQ (reference sequence). The CDR3 sequence is 14 residues long. Trimming cost V 5 bases and J 4 bases, with 14 bases left between them. DNA for the CDR3: TGTGCCAGCAGCCCTTGGTCGTCCGGAGAGACCCAGTACTTC. It yields the protein CASSPWSSGETQYF.

The chain combines TRBV2 with TRBJ1-4, with D uncertain. The V end lost 9 bases, the J end lost 3 bases, and 11 bases lay between the germline ends. The CDR3 runs 13 residues. The germline gives CDR1 SNHLY, CDR2 FYNNEI. The CDR3 sequence is CASLRVPNEKLFF. The CDR3, as DNA: TGTGCCAGTCTGCGGGTCCCTAATGAAAAACTGTTTTTT.

This chain connects TRBV25-1 to TRBJ2-5; the match to TRBD2 covers 9 bases. The germline V gene encodes CDR1 MGHDK and CDR2 SYGVNS. This CDR3 has 14 residues. Trimming removed 7 bases from V and 3 bases from J; junction bases left unmatched: 6. In DNA form, the CDR3 reads TGTGCCAGCAATGCGGGAGGGAACGAAGAGACCCAGTACTTC. This sequence encodes CASNAGGNEETQYF.

This clone was seen a few times. The chain is built from TRBV5-1 and TRBJ2-2, with D possibly TRBD2 on 6 matching bases. Germline lookup yields CDR1 SGHRS and CDR2 YFSETQ. CDR3 length equals 15 residues. Trimming took 4 bases from V and 4 from J, leaving 14 bases between them. CDR3 DNA sequence: TGCGCCAGCAGCCAAGCGGGTCCGGGCACCGGGGAGCTGTTTTTT. This gives the protein CASSQAGPGTGELFF.

The CDR3 sequence: CASSPATSGGTDTQYF. The DNA for the CDR3 is TGCGCCAGCAGCCCCGCGACTAGCGGGGGAACAGATACGCAGTATTTT. The chain combines TRBV5-1 with TRBJ2-3, with TRBD2 matching over 12 bases. This CDR3 is 16 amino acids long. Germline CDR1 and CDR2: SGHRS and YFSETQ. V lost 4 bases and J lost 3; bases outside the gene matches: 6.

The genes are TRBV9 and TRBJ2-5; perhaps TRBD1 as D (5 bases). Trimming shortened V by 5 bases and J by 11 bases, and 22 bases separated the two germline ends. The CDR3 covers 14 residues. Germline CDR1 SGDLS, CDR2 YYNGEE. DNA for the CDR3: TGTGCCAGCAGTCAAGCTTCTCCTGGGGCTCGACAGTACTTC. This translates into CASSQASPGARQYF.

The chain is built from TRBV27 and TRBJ2-7, with 7 nucleotides matching TRBD1. With 5 bases clipped from V and 2 bases from J, the junction kept 12 bases outside the gene matches. The length of the CDR3 is 16 residues. Germline loops: CDR1 MNHEY, CDR2 SMNVEV (reference sequence). This CDR3 reads CASSPSRQGRPYEQYF. In DNA, the CDR3 is TGTGCCAGCAGTCCTAGCAGACAGGGAAGGCCCTACGAGCAGTACTTC.

This chain connects TRBV6-1 to TRBJ1-2; D is undetermined. This CDR3 is built from 13 residues. The V gene lost 3 bases and the J gene lost 5 bases, with 10 bases spanning the gap. Germline CDR1 reads MNHNS; CDR2 reads SASEGT. CDR3 coding DNA: TGTGCCAGCAGTGACCGAGGGAGGTATGGCTACACCTTC. It yields the protein CASSDRGRYGYTF.

This clone was seen just once. The V call is TRBV18, the J call TRBJ2-7; D remains unclear. There are 15 residues in the CDR3. V lost 1 base and J 4 bases, leaving 14 bases between the germline ends. CDR1 and CDR2 from the germline V gene are KGHSH and LQKENI. In nucleotides, the CDR3 is TGTGCCAGCTCACCACGAATTAGCTCCGAATACGAGCAGTACTTC. Amino acid sequence: CASSPRISSEYEQYF.

The chain uses TRBV15 and TRBJ2-7; 7 bases map to TRBD1. Germline CDR1 LNHNV, CDR2 YYDKDF (reference sequence). V lost 5 bases, J lost 0 bases, and 7 bases stayed unmatched. The CDR3 totals 15 residues. The CDR3 protein is CATSARDRSSYEQYF. As DNA, the CDR3 is TGTGCCACCAGCGCTCGGGACAGATCCTCCTACGAGCAGTACTTC.

In this sample, this clone is medium-sized. The chain links TRBV6-5 to TRBJ1-1; no clear D. The CDR3 has 14 residues. With 6 bases removed from V and 3 bases from J, the gap between germline ends came to 14 bases. The germline V gene has CDR1 MNHEY and CDR2 SVGAGI. CDR3 residues: CASRLFNGYTEAFF. For the CDR3, the DNA is TGTGCCAGCAGGCTTTTTAACGGGTACACTGAAGCTTTCTTT.

This clone showed up just a few times. The rearrangement uses TRBV29-1 and TRBJ1-2; 10 positions match TRBD1. The CDR3 has 13 residues. Per germline, CDR1 SQVTM and CDR2 ANQGSEA. V was pared by 7 bases and J by 6 bases, with 8 bases of the junction left unmatched. The CDR3 spells CSADRGGFDGYTF. The CDR3 DNA is TGCAGCGCGGACAGGGGGGGGTTTGATGGCTACACCTTC.

The rearrangement uses TRBV5-1 and TRBJ2-5, with 10 bases aligning to TRBD2. The DNA end favors TRBJ2-7, so the J call may be wrong. Germline V gene sequence: CDR1 SGHRS, CDR2 YFSETQ. The CDR3 extends over 14 amino acids. The CDR3 sequence is CASSFSGGSDEQYF. DNA for the CDR3: TGCGCCAGCAGCTTTAGCGGGGGGTCGGACGAGCAGTACTTC.

The V gene is TRBV5-4, the J gene TRBJ1-1; D is undetermined. Germline V gene lookup returns CDR1 SGHNT and CDR2 YYREEE (reference sequence). The CDR3 is 13 residues long. The V gene lost 4 bases and the J gene lost 7 bases, with 14 bases spanning the gap. The CDR3, as DNA: TGTGCCAGCAGCGAATACGGGGTTAATGAAGCTTTCTTT. Translated, it gives CASSEYGVNEAFF.

The rearrangement links TRBV19 to TRBJ2-7, with 10 positions matching TRBD1. Trimming at V came to 3 bases and at J to 5 bases, leaving 1 base not matched to a gene. This CDR3 is built from 13 residues. CDR1 is LNHDA, CDR2 SQIVND, per germline (reference sequence). CDR3 amino acids: CASSMDRGDEQYF. The DNA for the CDR3 is TGTGCCAGTAGTATGGACAGGGGGGACGAGCAGTACTTC. The variable domain in full, completed from reference TRBV19 and TRBJ2-7, reads DGGITQSPKYLFRKEGQNVTLSCEQNLNHDAMYWYRQDPGQGLRLIYYSQIVNDFQKGDIAEGYSVSREKKESFPLTVTSAQKNPTAFYLCASSMDRGDEQYFGPGTRLTVT.

The genes are TRBV27 and TRBJ1-6; 10 bases agree with TRBD1. The germline CDR1 and CDR2 sequences are MNHEY and SMNVEV (reference sequence). The J segment lost 0 bases and the V segment lost 4 bases, leaving 15 bases of the junction unmatched. The CDR3 length is 21 residues. In nucleotides, the CDR3 is TGTGCCAGCAGTTCGAATTCCGAGGGACAGGGGCTGAGCTCCTATAATTCACCCCTCCACTTT. Protein: CASSSNSEGQGLSSYNSPLHF.

This clone came up a few times. This chain connects TRBV5-1 to TRBJ2-5; 10 bases agree with TRBD2. Near its end, the DNA agrees better with TRBJ2-7, so the J call may be wrong. Germline V gene lookup returns CDR1 SGHRS and CDR2 YFSETQ. This CDR3 has 17 residues. CDR3 in DNA: TGCGCCAGCAGCTTGGGACTAGCGGGCCGAAGCTCCTACGAGCAGTACTTC. Its translation is CASSLGLAGRSSYEQYF.